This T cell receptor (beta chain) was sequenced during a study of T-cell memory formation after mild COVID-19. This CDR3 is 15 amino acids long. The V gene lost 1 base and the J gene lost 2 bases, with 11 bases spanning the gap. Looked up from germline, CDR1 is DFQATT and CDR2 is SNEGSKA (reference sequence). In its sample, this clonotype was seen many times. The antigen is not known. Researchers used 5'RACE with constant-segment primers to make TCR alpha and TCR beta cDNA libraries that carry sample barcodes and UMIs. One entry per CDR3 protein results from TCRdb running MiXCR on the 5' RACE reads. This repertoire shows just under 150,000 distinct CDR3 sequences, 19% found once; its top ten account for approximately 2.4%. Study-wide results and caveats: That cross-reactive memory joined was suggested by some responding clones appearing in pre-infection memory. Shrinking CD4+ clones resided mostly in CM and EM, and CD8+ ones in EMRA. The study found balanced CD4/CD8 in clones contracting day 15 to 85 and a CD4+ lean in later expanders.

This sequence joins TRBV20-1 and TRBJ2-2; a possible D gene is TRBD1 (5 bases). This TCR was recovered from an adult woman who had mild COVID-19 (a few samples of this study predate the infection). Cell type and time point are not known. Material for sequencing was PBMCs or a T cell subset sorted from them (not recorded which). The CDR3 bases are TGCAGTGCTAGAGGAGACAGCCACAACACCGGGGAGCTGTTTTTT. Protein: CSARGDSHNTGELFF.